A selection of T cell receptor beta chains follows, all from one sample in a study of T cell repertoires in cytomegalovirus infection. MiXCR, run by TCRdb on the reads, gives a single entry per CDR3 protein. The table lists around 570,000 distinct CDR3 sequences, roughly 43% of them singletons, with around 48% in the top ten. Their antigens remain unidentified. Specimen: cultured PBMCs, collected from culture after CMV antigen stimulation. All receptors derive from a human donor in good health (CMV status not recorded). Some clones in this sample may be carry-over from other donors' samples. The CDR3 runs from the conserved cysteine through the conserved F or W. The order of the fields is J gene, D gene, clone size, V gene, CDR3 protein, CDR3 DNA. D genes are given only for firm matches. Expanded clones get a size class; other rows say once, few or many, or leave the size out.

>TRBJ1-1|TRBD1|.|TRBV6-2/TRBV6-3
CASSRGTALNTEAFF
TGTGCCAGCAGTAGGGGGACAGCCCTGAACACTGAAGCTTTCTTT
>TRBJ2-5|.|.|TRBV6-2/TRBV6-3
CASRSLDLGGDETQYF
TGTGCCAGCAGATCCCTTGATCTGGGAGGAGATGAGACCCAGTACTTC
>TRBJ2-5|TRBD2|few|TRBV7-2
CASSFQLAGAMLRETQYF
TGTGCCAGCAGCTTCCAACTAGCGGGGGCGATGCTAAGAGAGACCCAGTACTTC
>TRBJ2-7|.|few|TRBV7-2
CASSWVGAYEQYF
TGTGCCAGCAGCTGGGTGGGAGCCTACGAGCAGTACTTC
>TRBJ1-1|.|few|TRBV12-3/TRBV12-4
CASSYDSEAFF
TGTGCCAGCAGTTACGACAGTGAAGCTTTCTTT
>TRBJ2-7|.|.|TRBV7-2
CASSGPAGRQGINEQYF
TGTGCCAGCAGCGGCCCAGCGGGAAGACAGGGAATCAACGAGCAGTACTTC
>TRBJ2-2|.|.|TRBV7-2
CASSPIRELFF
TGTGCCAGCAGCCCTATCAGGGAGCTGTTTTTT
>TRBJ2-2|.|.|TRBV5-5
CASSLIPTGANTGELFF
TGTGCCAGCAGCTTGATTCCGACAGGAGCGAACACCGGGGAGCTGTTTTTT
>TRBJ2-7|.|few|TRBV5-4
CASSFGQPRFQFDFYEQYF
TGTGCCAGCAGCTTTGGACAGCCGAGGTTCCAATTTGATTTCTACGAGCAGTACTTC
>TRBJ2-1|.|.|TRBV6-2/TRBV6-3
CASSLGGVLAGGEQFF
TGTGCCAGCAGTTTGGGGGGAGTCCTCGCTGGCGGTGAGCAGTTCTTC
>TRBJ2-7|TRBD1|.|TRBV6-6
CAEGQGANEQYF
TGTGCCGAGGGACAGGGGGCGAACGAGCAGTACTTC
>TRBJ2-1|TRBD2|.|TRBV6-5
CASSPLAGRGYNEQFF
TGTGCCAGCAGCCCACTCGCCGGGAGGGGCTACAATGAGCAGTTCTTC
>TRBJ2-7|.|.|TRBV27
CASSLSPGSEQYF
TGTGCCAGCAGTTTATCACCAGGAAGCGAGCAGTACTTC
>TRBJ2-1|.|few|TRBV27
CASSLWGSDNEQFF
TGTGCCAGCAGTTTATGGGGGAGCGACAATGAGCAGTTCTTC
>TRBJ2-3|TRBD1|many|TRBV7-2
CASSPDRGADTQYF
TGTGCCAGCAGCCCGGACAGGGGCGCAGATACGCAGTATTTT
>TRBJ2-1|TRBD2|few|TRBV11-3
CASSLARTSAANEQFF
TGTGCCAGCAGCTTAGCCAGGACTAGCGCAGCCAATGAGCAGTTCTTC
>TRBJ2-5|TRBD2|once|TRBV4-1
CASSQNPGGRETQYF
TGCGCCAGCAGCCAAAATCCGGGGGGGCGAGAGACCCAGTACTTC
>TRBJ2-1|.|.|TRBV7-4
CASRGLEGANNEQFF
TGTGCCTCTAGGGGACTAGAGGGGGCGAACAATGAGCAGTTCTTC
>TRBJ2-1|TRBD2|.|TRBV10-2
CASSDIGSGSSYNEQFF
TGCGCCAGCAGTGATATCGGTAGCGGGAGCTCCTACAATGAGCAGTTCTTC
>TRBJ2-7|TRBD2|.|TRBV20-1
CSALAGAGDEQYF
TGCAGTGCTCTAGCGGGAGCGGGTGACGAGCAGTACTTC
>TRBJ2-5|.|.|TRBV7-2
CASSLGIAPETQYF
TGTGCCAGCAGCTTAGGTATAGCGCCAGAGACCCAGTACTTC
>TRBJ2-7|.|.|TRBV20-1
CSASQGGFSYEQYF
TGCAGTGCAAGTCAGGGCGGGTTCTCCTACGAGCAGTACTTC
>TRBJ1-6|.|.|TRBV7-9
CASSLQGRSPLHF
TGTGCCAGCAGCTTACAGGGGCGATCACCCCTCCACTTT
>TRBJ2-7|.|.|TRBV27
CASGHPNRLRDYEQYF
TGTGCCAGCGGCCACCCCAACAGACTAAGGGACTACGAGCAGTACTTC
>TRBJ2-1|TRBD2|.|TRBV7-9
CASSWPGLARNEQFF
TGTGCCAGCAGCTGGCCGGGACTAGCGCGCAATGAGCAGTTCTTC
>TRBJ2-1|.|many|TRBV6-1
CASSAGTNYNEQFF
TGTGCCAGCAGTGCCGGGACCAATTACAATGAGCAGTTCTTC
>TRBJ1-2|TRBD1|.|TRBV25-1
CASSGSGGHGYTF
TGTGCCAGCAGTGGTTCAGGGGGGCATGGCTACACCTTC
>TRBJ1-1|.|few|TRBV4-1
CASSHLREGWAEAFF
TGCGCCAGCAGCCACCTCAGGGAGGGCTGGGCTGAAGCTTTCTTT
>TRBJ1-2|.|few|TRBV27
CASSPRGGVNGYTF
TGTGCCAGCAGTCCCCGAGGGGGGGTTAATGGCTACACCTTC
>TRBJ1-2|.|.|TRBV4-1
CASSQDRGISYGYTF
TGCGCCAGCAGCCAAGACAGGGGAATCAGCTATGGCTACACCTTC
>TRBJ2-3|TRBD2|.|TRBV6-2/TRBV6-3
CASSPQSTSGSTDTQYF
TGTGCCAGCAGCCCCCAGTCGACTAGCGGGAGCACAGATACGCAGTATTTT
>TRBJ1-2|.|.|TRBV7-2
CASSLYLEGYTF
TGTGCCAGCAGCTTATACCTGGAGGGCTACACCTTC
>TRBJ2-4|.|few|TRBV7-9
CASRGPDIQYF
TGTGCCAGTCGGGGGCCGGACATTCAGTACTTC
>TRBJ1-2|.|.|TRBV2
CASRQLGYTF
TGTGCCAGCAGACAACTTGGCTACACCTTC
>TRBJ1-2|TRBD1|few|TRBV7-4
CASSLRGQINYGYTF
TGTGCCAGCAGCTTAAGGGGACAGATTAACTATGGCTACACCTTC
>TRBJ2-5|.|few|TRBV7-2
CASSEAGAGLQTQYF
TGTGCCAGCAGCGAGGCCGGTGCAGGGTTACAGACCCAGTACTTC
>TRBJ1-1|TRBD1|many|TRBV7-2
CASSFGDRGYTEAFF
TGTGCCAGCAGCTTTGGGGACAGGGGGTACACTGAAGCTTTCTTT
>TRBJ2-6|.|few|TRBV7-2
CASSPVSSGANVLTF
TGTGCCAGCAGTCCCGTCTCTTCTGGGGCCAACGTCCTGACTTTC
>TRBJ1-1|.|.|TRBV4-1
CASSQVGRKGGDTEAFF
TGCGCCAGCAGCCAAGTTGGGAGGAAAGGGGGGGACACTGAAGCTTTCTTT
>TRBJ2-3|TRBD2|few|TRBV7-8
CASSGTSGVKRGTQYF
TGTGCCAGCAGCGGGACTAGCGGGGTAAAACGTGGTACGCAGTATTTT
>TRBJ2-7|TRBD1|few|TRBV6-6
CASRVGQGSYEQYF
TGTGCCAGCAGGGTTGGACAGGGGTCCTACGAGCAGTACTTC
>TRBJ2-7|TRBD2|few|TRBV7-8
CASSSRRLGSGRSYEQYF
TGTGCCAGCAGCTCCAGGCGGCTTGGGAGCGGGAGATCCTACGAGCAGTACTTC
>TRBJ2-2|TRBD1|once|TRBV12-5
CASGLGQGSTGELFF
TGTGCTAGTGGTTTAGGACAGGGGTCCACCGGGGAGCTGTTTTTT
>TRBJ1-5|.|few|TRBV6-1
CASSGGWGFGGSDNQPQHF
TGTGCCAGCAGCGGGGGATGGGGCTTTGGAGGGTCTGACAATCAGCCCCAGCATTTT
>TRBJ2-7|TRBD1|.|TRBV7-8
CASSLDAGGGEQYF
TGTGCCAGCAGCTTAGACGCAGGGGGCGGGGAGCAGTACTTC